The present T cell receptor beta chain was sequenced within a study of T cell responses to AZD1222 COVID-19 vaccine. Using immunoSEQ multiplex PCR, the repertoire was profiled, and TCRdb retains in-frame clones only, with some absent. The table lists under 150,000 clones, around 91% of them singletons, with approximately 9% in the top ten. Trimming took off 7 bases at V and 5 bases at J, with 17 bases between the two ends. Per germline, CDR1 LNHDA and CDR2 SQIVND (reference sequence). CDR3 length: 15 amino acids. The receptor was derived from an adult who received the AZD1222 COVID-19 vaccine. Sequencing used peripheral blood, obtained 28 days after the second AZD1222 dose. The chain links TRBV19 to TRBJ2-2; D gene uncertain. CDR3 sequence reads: CASTPRSKSTGELFF. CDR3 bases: TGTGCCAGTACCCCACGGAGTAAGTCTACCGGGGAGCTGTTTTTT.